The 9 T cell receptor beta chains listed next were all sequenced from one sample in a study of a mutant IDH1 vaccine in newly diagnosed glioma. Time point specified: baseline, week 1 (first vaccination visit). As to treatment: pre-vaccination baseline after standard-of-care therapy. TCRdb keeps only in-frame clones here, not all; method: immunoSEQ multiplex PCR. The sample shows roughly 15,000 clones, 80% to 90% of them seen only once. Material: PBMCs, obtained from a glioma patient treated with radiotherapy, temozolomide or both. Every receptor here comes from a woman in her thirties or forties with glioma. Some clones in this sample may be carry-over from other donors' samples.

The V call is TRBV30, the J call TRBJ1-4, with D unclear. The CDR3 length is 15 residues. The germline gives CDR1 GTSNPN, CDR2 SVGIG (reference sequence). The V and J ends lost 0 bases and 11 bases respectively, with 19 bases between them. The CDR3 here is CAWSVSAQVFQKLFF. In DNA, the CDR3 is TGTGCCTGGAGTGTATCGGCGCAGGTCTTTCAGAAACTGTTTTTT.

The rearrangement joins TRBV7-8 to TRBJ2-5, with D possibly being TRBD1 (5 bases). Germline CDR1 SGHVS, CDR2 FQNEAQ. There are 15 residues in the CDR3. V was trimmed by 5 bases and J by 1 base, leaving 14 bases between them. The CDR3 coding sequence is TGTGCCAGCAGCAAAGGGGCAGGGTTCCAAGAGACCCAGTACTTC. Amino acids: CASSKGAGFQETQYF.

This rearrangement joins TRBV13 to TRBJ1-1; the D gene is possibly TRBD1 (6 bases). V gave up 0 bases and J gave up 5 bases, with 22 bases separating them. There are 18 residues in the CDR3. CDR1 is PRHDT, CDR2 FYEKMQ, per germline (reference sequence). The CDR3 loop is CASSLGSGALLRGTEAFF. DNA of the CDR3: TGTGCCAGCAGCTTAGGCTCAGGGGCCCTATTGAGGGGAACTGAAGCTTTCTTT.

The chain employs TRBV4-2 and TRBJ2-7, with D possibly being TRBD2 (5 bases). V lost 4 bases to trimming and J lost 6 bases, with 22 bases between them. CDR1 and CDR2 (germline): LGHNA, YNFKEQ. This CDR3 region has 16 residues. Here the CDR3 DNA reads TGTGCCAGCAGCCTAGATATTGGACTGAGTGGAGGCGAGCAGTACTTC. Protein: CASSLDIGLSGGEQYF.

The chain's CDR3 is CASSPGAGGSNYGYTF. The CDR3 region has the DNA TGTGCCAGCAGCCCTGGGGCAGGCGGGAGTAACTATGGCTACACCTTC. V gene TRBV11-2 combines with J gene TRBJ1-2; D might be TRBD1 (5 bases). Trimming pared 5 bases from V and 1 base from J, leaving 17 bases between. The CDR3 extends over 16 amino acids. CDR1 and CDR2 from the germline V gene are SGHAT and FQNNGV.

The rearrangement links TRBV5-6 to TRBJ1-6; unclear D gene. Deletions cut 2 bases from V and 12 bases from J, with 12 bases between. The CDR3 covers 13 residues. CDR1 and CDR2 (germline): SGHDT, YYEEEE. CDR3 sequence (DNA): TGTGCCAGCAGCTTTTCAATGGGCTTACCCCTCCACTTT. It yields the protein CASSFSMGLPLHF.

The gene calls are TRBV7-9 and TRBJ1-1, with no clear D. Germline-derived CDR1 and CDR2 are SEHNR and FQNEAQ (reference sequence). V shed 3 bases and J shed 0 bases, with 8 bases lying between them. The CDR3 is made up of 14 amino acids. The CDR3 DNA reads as TGTGCCAGCAGCTTGGTACACGTGAACACTGAAGCTTTCTTT. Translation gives CASSLVHVNTEAFF.

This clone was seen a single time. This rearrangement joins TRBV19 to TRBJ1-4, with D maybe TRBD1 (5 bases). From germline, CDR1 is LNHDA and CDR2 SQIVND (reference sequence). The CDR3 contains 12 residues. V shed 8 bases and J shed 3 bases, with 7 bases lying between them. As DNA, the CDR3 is TGTGCCAGTTGGGGCTCTAATGAAAAACTGTTTTTT. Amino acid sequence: CASWGSNEKLFF.

The CDR3, as DNA: TGTGCCAGCAGCTTAATTTGGGGGACCCAGTACTTC. It translates to CASSLIWGTQYF. This rearrangement joins TRBV7-2 to TRBJ2-5; D unresolved. The V end lost 2 bases, the J end lost 7 bases, and 8 bases lay between the germline ends. Germline-derived CDR1 and CDR2 are SGHTA and FQGNSA. The length of the CDR3 is 12 residues.